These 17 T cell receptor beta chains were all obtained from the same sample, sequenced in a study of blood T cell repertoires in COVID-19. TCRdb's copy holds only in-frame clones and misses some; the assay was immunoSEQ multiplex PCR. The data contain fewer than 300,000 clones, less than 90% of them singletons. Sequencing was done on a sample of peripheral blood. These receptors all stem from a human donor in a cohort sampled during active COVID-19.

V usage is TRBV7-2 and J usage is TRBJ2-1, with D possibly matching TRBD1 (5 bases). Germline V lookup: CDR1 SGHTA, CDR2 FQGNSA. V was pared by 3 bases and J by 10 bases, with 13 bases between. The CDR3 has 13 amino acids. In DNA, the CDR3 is TGTGCCAGCAGCTTCTGGGGCCGTGACGAGCAGTTCTTC. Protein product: CASSFWGRDEQFF.

Here the CDR3 DNA reads TGTGCCAGTAGGGCGGCAGGGGGCTACGAGCAGTACTTC. Protein: CASRAAGGYEQYF. The chain carries TRBV19 and TRBJ2-7; TRBD1 matches at 7 bases. This CDR3 comprises 13 residues. The ends lost 6 bases at V and 3 bases at J; junction bases unmatched: 5. Per germline, CDR1 LNHDA and CDR2 SQIVND (reference sequence).

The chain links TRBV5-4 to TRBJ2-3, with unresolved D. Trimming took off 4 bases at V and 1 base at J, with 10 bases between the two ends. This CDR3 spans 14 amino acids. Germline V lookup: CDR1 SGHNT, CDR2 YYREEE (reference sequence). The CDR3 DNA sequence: TGTGCCAGCAGCCCCGAGCACGGCACAGATACGCAGTATTTT. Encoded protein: CASSPEHGTDTQYF.

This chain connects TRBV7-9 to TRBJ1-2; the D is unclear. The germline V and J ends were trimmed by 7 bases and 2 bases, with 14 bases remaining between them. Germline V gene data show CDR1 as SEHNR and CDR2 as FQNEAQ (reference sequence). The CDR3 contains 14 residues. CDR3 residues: CASTLGRVNYGYTF. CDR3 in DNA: TGTGCCAGCACACTAGGGAGAGTCAACTATGGCTACACCTTC.

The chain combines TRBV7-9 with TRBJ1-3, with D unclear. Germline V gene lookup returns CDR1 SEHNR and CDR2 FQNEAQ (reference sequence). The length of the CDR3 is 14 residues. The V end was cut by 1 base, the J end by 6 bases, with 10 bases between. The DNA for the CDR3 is TGTGCCAGCAGCTTAGTTGAGGGTCCAAACACCATATATTTT. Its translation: CASSLVEGPNTIYF.

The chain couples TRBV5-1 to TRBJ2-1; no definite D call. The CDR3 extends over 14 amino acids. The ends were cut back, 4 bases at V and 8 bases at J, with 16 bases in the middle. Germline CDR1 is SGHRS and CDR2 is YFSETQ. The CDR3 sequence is CASSTPQVADEQFF. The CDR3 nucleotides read TGCGCCAGCAGCACTCCCCAAGTTGCGGATGAGCAGTTCTTC. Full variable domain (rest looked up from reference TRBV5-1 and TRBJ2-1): KAGVTQTPRYLIKTRGQQVTLSCSPISGHRSVSWYQQTPGQGLQFLFEYFSETQRNKGNFPGRFSGRQFSNSRSEMNVSTLELGDSALYLCASSTPQVADEQFFGPGTRLTVL.

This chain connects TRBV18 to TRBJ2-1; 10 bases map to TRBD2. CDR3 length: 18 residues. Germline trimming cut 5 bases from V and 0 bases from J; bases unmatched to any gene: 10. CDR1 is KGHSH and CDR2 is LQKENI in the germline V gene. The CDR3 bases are TGTGCCAGCTCAAGGGTTAGCGGGAGGACCAGCTCCTACAATGAGCAGTTCTTC. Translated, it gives CASSRVSGRTSSYNEQFF.

The CDR3 coding sequence is TGTGCCTGGAGTGCCCGAGGGAGTGGAGAGCAGTTCTTC. This sequence encodes CAWSARGSGEQFF. This chain links TRBV30 with TRBJ2-1, with D possibly matching TRBD2 (5 bases). CDR1 is GTSNPN and CDR2 is SVGIG in the germline V gene (reference sequence). The CDR3 extends over 13 amino acids. Trimming pared 1 base from V and 10 bases from J, leaving 14 bases between.

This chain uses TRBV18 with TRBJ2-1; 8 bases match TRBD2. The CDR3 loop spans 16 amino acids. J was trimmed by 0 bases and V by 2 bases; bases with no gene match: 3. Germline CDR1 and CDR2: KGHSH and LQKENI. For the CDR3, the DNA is TGTGCCAGCTCACCAGAAGCGGGAGTCTCCTACAATGAGCAGTTCTTC. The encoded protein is CASSPEAGVSYNEQFF.

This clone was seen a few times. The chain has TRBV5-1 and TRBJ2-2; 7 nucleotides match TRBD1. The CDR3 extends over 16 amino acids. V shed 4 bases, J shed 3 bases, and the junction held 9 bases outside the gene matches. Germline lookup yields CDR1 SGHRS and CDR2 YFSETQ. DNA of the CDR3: TGCGCCAGCAGCGCTAACCGGGACAGCTACACCGGGGAGCTGTTTTTT. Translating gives CASSANRDSYTGELFF.

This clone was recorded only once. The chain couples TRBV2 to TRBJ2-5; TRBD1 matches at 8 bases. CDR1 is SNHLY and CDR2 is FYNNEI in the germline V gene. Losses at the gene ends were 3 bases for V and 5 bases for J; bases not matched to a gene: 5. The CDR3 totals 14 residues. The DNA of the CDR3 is TGTGCCAGCAGTGACAGGGGGCGCGGGGAGACCCAGTACTTC. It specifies CASSDRGRGETQYF.

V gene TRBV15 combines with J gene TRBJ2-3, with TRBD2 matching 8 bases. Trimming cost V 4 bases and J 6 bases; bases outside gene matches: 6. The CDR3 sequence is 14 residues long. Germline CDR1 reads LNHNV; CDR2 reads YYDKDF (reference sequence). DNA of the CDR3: TGTGCCACCAGCAACGTGCGGGAGGCGGATACGCAGTATTTT. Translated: CATSNVREADTQYF. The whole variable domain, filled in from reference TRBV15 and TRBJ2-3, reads DAMVIQNPRYQVTQFGKPVTLSCSQTLNHNVMYWYQQKSSQAPKLLFHYYDKDFNNEADTPDNFQSRRPNTSFCFLDIRSPGLGDTAMYLCATSNVREADTQYFGPGTRLTVL.

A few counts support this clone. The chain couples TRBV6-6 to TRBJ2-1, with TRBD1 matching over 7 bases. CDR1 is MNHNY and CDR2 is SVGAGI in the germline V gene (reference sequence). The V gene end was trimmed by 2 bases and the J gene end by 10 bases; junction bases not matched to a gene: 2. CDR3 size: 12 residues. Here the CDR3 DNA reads TGTGCCAGCAGTTACGAGACAGGGGAGCAGTTCTTC. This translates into CASSYETGEQFF.

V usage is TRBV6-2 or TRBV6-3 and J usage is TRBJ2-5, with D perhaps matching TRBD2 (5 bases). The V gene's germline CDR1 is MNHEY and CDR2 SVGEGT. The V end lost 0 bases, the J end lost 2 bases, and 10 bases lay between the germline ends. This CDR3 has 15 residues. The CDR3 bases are TGTGCCAGCAGTTACTCCCTCGGACTTCAAGAGACCCAGTACTTC. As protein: CASSYSLGLQETQYF.

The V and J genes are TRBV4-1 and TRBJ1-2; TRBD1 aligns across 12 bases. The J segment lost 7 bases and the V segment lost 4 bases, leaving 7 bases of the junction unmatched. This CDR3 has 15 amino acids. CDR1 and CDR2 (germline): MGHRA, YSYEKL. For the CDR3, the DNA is TGCGCCAGCAGCCTGGGGACAGGGGGCTTCGGTGGCTACACCTTC. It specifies CASSLGTGGFGGYTF.

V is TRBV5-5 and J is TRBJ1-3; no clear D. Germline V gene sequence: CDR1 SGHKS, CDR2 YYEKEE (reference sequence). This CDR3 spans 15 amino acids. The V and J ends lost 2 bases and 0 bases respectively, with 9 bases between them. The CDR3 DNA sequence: TGTGCCAGCAGCTTCTCCCCGGGCTCTGGAAACACCATATATTTT. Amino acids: CASSFSPGSGNTIYF.

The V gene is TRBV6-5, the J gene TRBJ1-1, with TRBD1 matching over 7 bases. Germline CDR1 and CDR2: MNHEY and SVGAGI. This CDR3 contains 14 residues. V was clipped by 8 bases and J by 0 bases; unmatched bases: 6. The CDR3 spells CASYNRGLNTEAFF. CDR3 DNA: TGTGCCAGCTACAACAGGGGATTGAACACTGAAGCTTTCTTT.